These 24 T cell receptor beta chains were all obtained from the same sample, sequenced in a study of blood T cell repertoires in COVID-19. TCRdb's copy holds only in-frame clones and misses some; the assay was immunoSEQ multiplex PCR. Altogether about 33,000 clones are present, approximately 91% being singletons, with the ten largest covering roughly 25%. Input material: peripheral blood. The receptors were gathered from a woman of 80 years or more with active or convalescent COVID-19.

The chain joins TRBV5-1 to TRBJ1-2; D gene uncertain. V was clipped by 4 bases and J by 0 bases, with 13 bases between them. CDR3 length equals 15 residues. Germline CDR1 SGHRS, CDR2 YFSETQ. This CDR3 reads CASSGPMTPNYGYTF. The CDR3 DNA reads TGCGCCAGCAGCGGTCCTATGACACCTAACTATGGCTACACCTTC. Based on the CDR3 plus reference TRBV5-1 and TRBJ1-2, the full variable domain is KAGVTQTPRYLIKTRGQQVTLSCSPISGHRSVSWYQQTPGQGLQFLFEYFSETQRNKGNFPGRFSGRQFSNSRSEMNVSTLELGDSALYLCASSGPMTPNYGYTFGSGTRLTVV.

V usage is TRBV7-2 and J usage is TRBJ2-7; D gene ambiguous. The CDR3 runs 12 residues. From germline, CDR1 is SGHTA and CDR2 FQGNSA. V lost 5 bases to trimming and J lost 2 bases, with 7 bases between them. DNA of the CDR3: TGTGCCAGCAGCCTAGACACCTACGAGCAGTACTTC. This encodes CASSLDTYEQYF.

This sequence joins TRBV29-1 and TRBJ2-5; tentatively, D is TRBD2 (7 bases). Trimming took off 8 bases at V and 4 bases at J, with 23 bases between the two ends. Germline CDR1 reads SQVTM; CDR2 reads ANQGSEA. CDR3 length: 15 residues. The CDR3 loop reads CSLTGQQGGGETQYF. In nucleotides, the CDR3 is TGCAGCCTAACTGGACAACAGGGAGGGGGAGAGACCCAGTACTTC.

V usage is TRBV5-1 and J usage is TRBJ1-1; D is possibly TRBD1 (5 bases). The germline gives CDR1 SGHRS, CDR2 YFSETQ. The CDR3 is made up of 14 amino acids. The V end lost 3 bases, the J end lost 8 bases, and 17 bases lay between the germline ends. In nucleotides, the CDR3 is TGCGCCAGCAGCTCGTCGACAGCGATCGGCGAAGCTTTCTTT. It codes for CASSSSTAIGEAFF.

The CDR3 DNA is TGTGCCTGGAGTACAGGGGGTGGTGGTGAAAAACTGTTTTTT. Encoded protein: CAWSTGGGGEKLFF. V usage is TRBV30 and J usage is TRBJ1-4, with 8 bases matching TRBD1. The CDR3 sequence is 14 residues long. The V gene's germline CDR1 is GTSNPN and CDR2 SVGIG (reference sequence). V shed 2 bases and J 7 bases; nucleotides not matched to a gene: 6.

Points on this clone: Mismatch with germline at one junction end may stem from a read error. At the DNA level, this CDR3 is encoded by other sequences in the same sample as well. The chain is built from TRBV4-1 and TRBJ2-2, with 8 bases fitting TRBD1. The CDR3 totals 17 residues. Germline-derived CDR1 and CDR2 are MGHRA and YSYEKL. CDR3 amino acids: CASSQDGQGAQNGELFF. CDR3 DNA sequence: TGCGCCAGTAGCCAAGATGGGCAGGGGGCGCAGAACGGGGAGCTGTTTTTT.

This chain joins TRBV5-1 and TRBJ2-2, with a weak D call TRBD1 (5 bases). Per the germline V gene, CDR1 is SGHRS and CDR2 is YFSETQ. Trimming took off 0 bases at V and 4 bases at J, with 7 bases between the two ends. There are 14 residues in the CDR3. CDR3 residues: CASSLAGSTGELFF. CDR3 DNA: TGCGCCAGCAGCTTGGCAGGGTCCACCGGGGAGCTGTTTTTT.

The V and J genes are TRBV10-3 and TRBJ1-1; D is perhaps TRBD1 (5 bases). Trimming left V 3 bases short and J 4 bases short, with 15 bases between. Germline V gene sequence: CDR1 ENHRY, CDR2 SYGVKD. The CDR3 has 15 residues. Written as DNA, the CDR3 is TGTGCCATCAGTGAATTCGGCAGGGCGGCCACTGAAGCTTTCTTT. Translation gives CAISEFGRAATEAFF.

The V and J genes are TRBV3-1 (or the pseudogene TRBV3-2) and TRBJ1-4; D gene unclear. Germline V gene sequence: CDR1 LGHDT, CDR2 YNNKEL (reference sequence). The V and J ends lost 1 base and 2 bases respectively, with 5 bases between them. This CDR3 has 14 amino acids. The CDR3 sequence is CASSQVQTNEKLFF. CDR3 DNA sequence: TGTGCCAGCAGCCAAGTTCAGACTAATGAAAAACTGTTTTTT.

The chain couples TRBV18 to TRBJ2-3; possible D gene TRBD2, 6 bases. The germline V and J ends were trimmed by 1 base and 2 bases, with 7 bases remaining between them. This CDR3 spans 14 amino acids. Germline assignment: CDR1 KGHSH and CDR2 LQKENI. The CDR3: CASSPRDFTDTQYF. CDR3 sequence (DNA): TGTGCCAGCTCACCACGGGACTTCACAGATACGCAGTATTTT. Supplemented by reference TRBV18 and TRBJ2-3, the full variable domain reads NAGVMQNPRHLVRRRGQEARLRCSPMKGHSHVYWYRQLPEEGLKFMVYLQKENIIDESGMPKERFSAEFPKEGPSILRIQQVVRGDSAAYFCASSPRDFTDTQYFGPGTRLTVL.

The rearrangement links TRBV2 to TRBJ2-1; 9 bases match TRBD2. The CDR3 is 16 amino acids. The V and J ends lost 2 bases and 1 base, in that order; junction bases with no gene match: 3. Germline CDR1 and CDR2: SNHLY and FYNNEI. This CDR3 reads CASSEPSGASYNEQFF. CDR3 nucleotides: TGTGCCAGCAGTGAACCTAGCGGGGCTTCCTACAATGAGCAGTTCTTC.

CDR3 amino acids: CASSLPRTGSAGELFF. CDR3 DNA: TGTGCCAGCAGTTTACCCAGGACAGGGTCGGCCGGGGAGCTGTTTTTT. The chain carries TRBV27 and TRBJ2-2, with 8 bases fitting TRBD1. CDR3 size: 16 residues. V shed 2 bases and J 6 bases; nucleotides not matched to a gene: 8. Germline values: CDR1 MNHEY, CDR2 SMNVEV (reference sequence).

The chain couples TRBV11-2 to TRBJ1-3; no firm D call. The V gene's germline CDR1 is SGHAT and CDR2 FQNNGV. The V and J ends lost 6 bases and 4 bases respectively, with 13 bases between them. This CDR3 spans 14 amino acids. CDR3 residues: CASRREFQGNTIYF. The DNA of the CDR3 is TGTGCCAGCAGGCGGGAGTTCCAAGGAAACACCATATATTTT.

J is TRBJ2-5 and V is TRBV5-1, with a tentative D call TRBD1 (7 bases). V lost 3 bases, J lost 6 bases, and 18 bases lay in between. The CDR3 runs 15 residues. Looked up from germline, CDR1 is SGHRS and CDR2 is YFSETQ. CDR3 amino acids: CASSSGQAGIKTQYF. CDR3 nucleotide sequence: TGCGCCAGCAGCTCCGGACAGGCGGGAATTAAGACCCAGTACTTC.

The V and J genes are TRBV25-1 and TRBJ2-1; D remains ambiguous. V lost 5 bases to trimming and J lost 5 bases, with 4 bases between them. Germline V lookup: CDR1 MGHDK, CDR2 SYGVNS. The CDR3 runs to 11 residues. The CDR3 is CASSLHNEQFF. CDR3 nucleotides: TGTGCCAGCAGTCTTCACAATGAGCAGTTCTTC.

The V and J genes are TRBV6-5 and TRBJ2-1, with 10 bases identical to TRBD2. The CDR3 totals 15 residues. Trimming took 6 bases from V and 8 from J; bases not matched to a gene: 10. Germline V lookup: CDR1 MNHEY, CDR2 SVGAGI. CDR3 sequence reads: CASSRSGGPYHEQFF. CDR3 sequence (DNA): TGTGCCAGCAGCCGTAGCGGGGGGCCTTATCATGAGCAGTTCTTC.

The chain recombines TRBV7-9 with TRBJ2-5; 9 bases map to TRBD1. This CDR3 spans 15 amino acids. Germline V gene data show CDR1 as SEHNR and CDR2 as FQNEAQ (reference sequence). Germline trimming cut 5 bases from V and 0 bases from J; bases unmatched to any gene: 4. CDR3 DNA sequence: TGTGCCAGCAGCCTGGGACAGGGCTACCAAGAGACCCAGTACTTC. Its translation is CASSLGQGYQETQYF.

The rearrangement joins TRBV6-1 to TRBJ1-2; the D is unclear. The CDR3 has 14 residues. V was pared by 1 base and J by 4 bases, with 10 bases between. Germline values: CDR1 MNHNS, CDR2 SASEGT. The CDR3 coding sequence is TGTGCCAGCAGTGAAGGCCAGTTTACCTATGGCTACACCTTC. As protein: CASSEGQFTYGYTF.

V and J are TRBV20-1 and TRBJ1-5; the match to TRBD1 covers 8 bases. CDR3 length equals 15 residues. V shed 3 bases, J shed 2 bases, and the junction held 6 bases outside the gene matches. Germline CDR1 DFQATT, CDR2 SNEGSKA (reference sequence). The CDR3 bases are TGCAGTGCTAGTCCCAGGGGGCAGGGCAATCAGCCCCAGCATTTT. Amino acids: CSASPRGQGNQPQHF.

The chain is built from TRBV19 and TRBJ2-3, with 8 bases matching TRBD2. CDR3 length: 13 residues. In germline, CDR1 is LNHDA, CDR2 SQIVND (reference sequence). V gave up 10 bases and J gave up 6 bases; unmatched junction bases: 9. The CDR3 nucleotides read TGTGCCACTTCCACGGGGGGGCTTGATACGCAGTATTTT. Translated: CATSTGGLDTQYF. The whole variable domain, remainder taken from reference TRBV19 and TRBJ2-3, is DGGITQSPKYLFRKEGQNVTLSCEQNLNHDAMYWYRQDPGQGLRLIYYSQIVNDFQKGDIAEGYSVSREKKESFPLTVTSAQKNPTAFYLCATSTGGLDTQYFGPGTRLTVL.

This rearrangement joins TRBV12-2 to TRBJ2-1; the listed D gene, TRBD2, was not tested against the DNA. TRBV12-2 is labeled a pseudogene. This CDR3 spans 15 amino acids. This CDR3 is CASRMTSVSYNEQFF. CDR3 in DNA: TGTGCAAGTCGCATGACTAGCGTAAGCTACAATGAGCAGTTCTTC.

The V and J genes are TRBV5-1 and TRBJ2-5; weak D call: TRBD1 (5 bases). The germline gives CDR1 SGHRS, CDR2 YFSETQ. The CDR3 is made up of 14 amino acids. V was shortened by 5 bases and J by 4 bases, with 15 bases between the two germline ends. The CDR3 region has the DNA TGCGCCAGCAGGGAACGACAGATCCTAGAGACCCAGTACTTC. Amino acids: CASRERQILETQYF.

This chain connects TRBV5-6 to TRBJ2-7; TRBD2 agrees at 11 bases. With V trimmed by 4 bases and J by 3 bases, 3 bases remained unmatched. Looked up from germline, CDR1 is SGHDT and CDR2 is YYEEEE. The CDR3 extends over 14 amino acids. The CDR3 coding sequence is TGTGCCAGCAGCCCTCTAGCGGGGGGCTACGAGCAGTACTTC. This translates into CASSPLAGGYEQYF.

The V call is TRBV7-2, the J call TRBJ2-3, with 7 bases fitting TRBD2. This CDR3 comprises 15 residues. CDR1 is SGHTA and CDR2 is FQGNSA in the germline V gene. J lost 0 bases, V lost 5 bases, and 5 bases had no gene match. The CDR3 region is CASSLPAGSTDTQYF. The CDR3 DNA reads TGTGCCAGCAGCCTCCCAGCGGGGAGCACAGATACGCAGTATTTT.